The clone carrying this T cell receptor beta chain showed up just a few times. What it binds is not known. The data belong to a study of T-cell memory formation after mild COVID-19. Whole-study results and caveats: Some SARS-CoV-2-responding clones were already detected in memory before infection. Most CD4+ clones that shrank were in CM and EM, while CD8+ ones turned up in EMRA. Contracting clones from day 15 to 85 had balanced CD4/CD8; later expanders favoured CD4+.

The CDR3 is 12 amino acids. Per the germline V gene, CDR1 is SNHLY and CDR2 is FYNNEI. Trimming left V 7 bases short and J 8 bases short, with 14 bases between. One entry per CDR3 protein, called by TCRdb with MiXCR from the 5' RACE reads. The sample records approximately 180,000 distinct CDR3 sequences, 16% being singletons. The clonotype was recovered from an adult woman who had mild COVID-19 (a few samples of this study predate the infection). Cell type and time point are not known. The V and J genes are TRBV2 and TRBJ1-2; D is unclear. Sample: PBMCs or a T cell subset sorted from them (not recorded which). The CDR3 bases are TGTGCCAGCACCCTCCAGAGAAACGGCTACACCTTC. Its translation is CASTLQRNGYTF.